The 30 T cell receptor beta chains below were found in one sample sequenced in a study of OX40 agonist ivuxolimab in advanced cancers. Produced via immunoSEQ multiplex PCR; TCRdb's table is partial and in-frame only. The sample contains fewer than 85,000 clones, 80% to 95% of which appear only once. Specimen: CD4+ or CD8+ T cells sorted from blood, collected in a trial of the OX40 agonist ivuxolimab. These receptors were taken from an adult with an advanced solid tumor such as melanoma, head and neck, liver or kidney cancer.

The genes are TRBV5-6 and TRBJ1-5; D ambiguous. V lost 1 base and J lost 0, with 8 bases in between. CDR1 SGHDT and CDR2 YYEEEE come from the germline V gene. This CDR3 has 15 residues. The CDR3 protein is CASSLWTDSNQPQHF. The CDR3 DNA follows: TGTGCCAGCAGCTTGTGGACTGATAGCAATCAGCCCCAGCATTTT.

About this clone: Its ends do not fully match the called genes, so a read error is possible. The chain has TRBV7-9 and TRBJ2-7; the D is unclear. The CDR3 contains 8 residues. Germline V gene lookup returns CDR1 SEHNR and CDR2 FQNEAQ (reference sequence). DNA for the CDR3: TGTGCCAGCAGCTTCTTCCACTTC. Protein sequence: CASSFFHF. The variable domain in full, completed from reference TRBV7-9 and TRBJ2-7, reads DTGVSQNPRHKITKRGQNVTFRCDPISEHNRLYWYRQTLGQGPEFLTYFQNEAQLEKSRLLSDRFSAERPKGSFSTLEIQRTEQGDSAMYLCASSFFHFGPGTRLTVT.

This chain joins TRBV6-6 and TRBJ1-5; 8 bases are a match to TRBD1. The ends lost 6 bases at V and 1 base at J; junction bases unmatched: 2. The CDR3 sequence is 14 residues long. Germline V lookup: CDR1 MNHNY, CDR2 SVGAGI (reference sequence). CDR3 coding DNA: TGTGCCAGCAGCCGACAGGGGAGCAATCAGCCCCAGCATTTT. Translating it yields CASSRQGSNQPQHF.

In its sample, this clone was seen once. As DNA, the CDR3 is TGTGCCAGCAGCTCTCCCCAAGCAGGAATCTATGGCTACACCTTC. Translation gives CASSSPQAGIYGYTF. The V gene is TRBV11-2, the J gene TRBJ1-2, with unresolved D. The CDR3 has 15 amino acids. With 4 bases removed from V and 4 bases from J, the gap between germline ends came to 16 bases. CDR1 is SGHAT, CDR2 FQNNGV, per germline. The variable domain in full, with the rest retrieved from reference TRBV11-2 and TRBJ1-2, is EAGVAQSPRYKIIEKRQSVAFWCNPISGHATLYWYQQILGQGPKLLIQFQNNGVVDDSQLPKDRFSAERLKGVDSTLKIQPAKLEDSAVYLCASSSPQAGIYGYTFGSGTRLTVV.

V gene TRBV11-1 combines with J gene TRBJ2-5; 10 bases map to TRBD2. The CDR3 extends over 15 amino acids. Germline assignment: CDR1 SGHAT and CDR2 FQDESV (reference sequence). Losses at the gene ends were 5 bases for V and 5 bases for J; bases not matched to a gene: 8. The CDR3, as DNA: TGTGCCAGCAGCGAAGGACTAGCGGTTCAGGAGACCCAGTACTTC. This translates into CASSEGLAVQETQYF.

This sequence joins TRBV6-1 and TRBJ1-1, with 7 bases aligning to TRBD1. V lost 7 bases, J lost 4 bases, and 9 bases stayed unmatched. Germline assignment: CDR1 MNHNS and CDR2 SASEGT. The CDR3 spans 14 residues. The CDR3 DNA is TGTGCCAGCACTCCAGGGGGGGAGGGCACTGAAGCTTTCTTT. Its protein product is CASTPGGEGTEAFF.

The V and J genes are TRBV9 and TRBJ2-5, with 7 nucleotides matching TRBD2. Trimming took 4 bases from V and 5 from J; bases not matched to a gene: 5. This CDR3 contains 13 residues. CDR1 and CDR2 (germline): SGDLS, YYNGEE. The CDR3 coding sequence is TGTGCCAGCAGCCCCGGGGGGAGGGAGACCCAGTACTTC. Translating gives CASSPGGRETQYF.

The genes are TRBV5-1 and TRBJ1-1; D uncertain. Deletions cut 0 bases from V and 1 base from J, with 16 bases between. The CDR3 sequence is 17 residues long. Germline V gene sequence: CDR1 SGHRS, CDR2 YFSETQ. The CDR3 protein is CASSLAPLLGRNTEAFF. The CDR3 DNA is TGCGCCAGCAGCTTGGCCCCCTTACTAGGAAGGAACACTGAAGCTTTCTTT.

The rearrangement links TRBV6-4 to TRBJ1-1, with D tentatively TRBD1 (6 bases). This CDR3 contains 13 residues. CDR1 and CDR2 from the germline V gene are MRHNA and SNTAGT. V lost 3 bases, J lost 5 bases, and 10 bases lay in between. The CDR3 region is CASSEARGTEAFF. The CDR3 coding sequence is TGTGCCAGCAGTGAGGCAAGGGGGACTGAAGCTTTCTTT.

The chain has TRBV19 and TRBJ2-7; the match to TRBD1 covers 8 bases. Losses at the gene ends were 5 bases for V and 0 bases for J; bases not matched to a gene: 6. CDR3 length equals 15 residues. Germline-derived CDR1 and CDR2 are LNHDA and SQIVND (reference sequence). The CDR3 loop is CASSQDRDFSYEQYF. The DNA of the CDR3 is TGTGCCAGTAGTCAGGACAGGGACTTCTCCTACGAGCAGTACTTC.

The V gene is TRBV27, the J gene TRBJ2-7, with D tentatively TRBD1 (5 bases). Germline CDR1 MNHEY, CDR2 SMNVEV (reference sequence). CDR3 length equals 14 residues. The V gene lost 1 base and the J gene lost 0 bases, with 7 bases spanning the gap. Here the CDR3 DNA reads TGTGCCAGCAGTTTATTAAGGGGCTCCTACGAGCAGTACTTC. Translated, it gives CASSLLRGSYEQYF.

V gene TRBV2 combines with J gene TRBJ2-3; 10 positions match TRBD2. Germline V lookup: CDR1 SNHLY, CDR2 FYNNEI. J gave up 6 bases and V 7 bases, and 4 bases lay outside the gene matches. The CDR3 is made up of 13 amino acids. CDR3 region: CASTLAGADTQYF. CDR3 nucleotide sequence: TGTGCCAGCACCCTAGCGGGGGCCGATACGCAGTATTTT.

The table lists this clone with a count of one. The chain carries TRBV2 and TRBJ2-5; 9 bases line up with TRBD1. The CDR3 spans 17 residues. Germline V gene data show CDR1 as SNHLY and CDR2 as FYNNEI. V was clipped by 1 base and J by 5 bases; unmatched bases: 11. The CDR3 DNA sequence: TGTGCCAGCAGTGAAGACGGGCCGGGACAGGGATTTGAGACCCAGTACTTC. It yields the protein CASSEDGPGQGFETQYF.

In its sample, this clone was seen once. In nucleotides, the CDR3 is TGTGCCAGCAGCCCTACAGACACTCCCGGGGGCTACACCTTC. It codes for CASSPTDTPGGYTF. This sequence joins TRBV11-2 and TRBJ1-2, with D hard to call. This CDR3 spans 14 amino acids. Germline V gene data show CDR1 as SGHAT and CDR2 as FQNNGV. With 5 bases removed from V and 8 bases from J, the gap between germline ends came to 18 bases.

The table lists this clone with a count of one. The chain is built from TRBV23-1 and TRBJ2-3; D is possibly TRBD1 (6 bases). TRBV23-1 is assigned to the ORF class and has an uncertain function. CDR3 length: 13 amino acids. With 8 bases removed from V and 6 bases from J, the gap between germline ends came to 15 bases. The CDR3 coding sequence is TGCGCCAGCGGGGGTTACAGGGCGGATACGCAGTATTTT. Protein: CASGGYRADTQYF.

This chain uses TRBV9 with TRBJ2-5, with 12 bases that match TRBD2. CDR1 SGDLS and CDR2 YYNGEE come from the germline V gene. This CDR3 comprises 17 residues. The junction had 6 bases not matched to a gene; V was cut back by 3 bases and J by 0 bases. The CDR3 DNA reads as TGTGCCAGCAGCGCCCCACTAGCGGGGGGAAACCAAGAGACCCAGTACTTC. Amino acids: CASSAPLAGGNQETQYF.

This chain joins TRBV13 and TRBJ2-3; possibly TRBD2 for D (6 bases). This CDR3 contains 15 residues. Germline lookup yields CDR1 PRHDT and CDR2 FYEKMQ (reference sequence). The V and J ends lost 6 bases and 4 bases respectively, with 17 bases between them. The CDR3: CASRDRGSGADTQYF. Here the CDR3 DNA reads TGTGCCAGCAGGGACCGGGGGTCTGGCGCAGATACGCAGTATTTT.

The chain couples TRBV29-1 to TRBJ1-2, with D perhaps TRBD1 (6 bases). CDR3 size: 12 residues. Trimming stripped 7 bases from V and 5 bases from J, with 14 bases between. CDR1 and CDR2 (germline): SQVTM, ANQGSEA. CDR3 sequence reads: CSAEKDSYGYTF. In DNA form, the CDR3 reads TGCAGCGCAGAGAAGGACAGTTATGGCTACACCTTC.

The CDR3 DNA follows: TGTGCTAGTGGTTTGGTACCTGGTAGCGGGGGGACAAACAATGAGCAGTTCTTC. The encoded protein is CASGLVPGSGGTNNEQFF. This chain connects TRBV12-5 to TRBJ2-1, with 10 bases fitting TRBD2. The V segment lost 0 bases and the J segment 5 bases; nucleotides outside the gene matches: 10. The CDR3 spans 18 residues. Germline V gives CDR1 LGHNT, CDR2 FRNRAP.

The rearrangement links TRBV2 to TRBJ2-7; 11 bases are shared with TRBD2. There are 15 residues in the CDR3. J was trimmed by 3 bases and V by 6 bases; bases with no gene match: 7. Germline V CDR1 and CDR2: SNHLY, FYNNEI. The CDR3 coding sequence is TGTGCCAGCAGGGGGCTAGCGGGGGGCGGCTACGAGCAGTACTTC. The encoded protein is CASRGLAGGGYEQYF.

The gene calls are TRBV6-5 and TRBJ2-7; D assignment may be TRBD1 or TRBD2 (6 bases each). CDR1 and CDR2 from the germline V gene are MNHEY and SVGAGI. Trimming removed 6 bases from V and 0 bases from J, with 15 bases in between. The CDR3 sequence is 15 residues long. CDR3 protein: CASSQLGGTSYEQYF. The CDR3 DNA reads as TGTGCCAGCAGCCAACTGGGGGGCACCTCCTACGAGCAGTACTTC.

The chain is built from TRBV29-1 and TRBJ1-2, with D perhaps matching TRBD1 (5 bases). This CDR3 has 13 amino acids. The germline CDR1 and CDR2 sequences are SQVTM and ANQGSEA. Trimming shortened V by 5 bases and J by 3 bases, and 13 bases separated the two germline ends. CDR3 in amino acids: CSVPSGVDYGYTF. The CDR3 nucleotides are TGCAGCGTTCCGTCGGGGGTGGACTATGGCTACACCTTC.

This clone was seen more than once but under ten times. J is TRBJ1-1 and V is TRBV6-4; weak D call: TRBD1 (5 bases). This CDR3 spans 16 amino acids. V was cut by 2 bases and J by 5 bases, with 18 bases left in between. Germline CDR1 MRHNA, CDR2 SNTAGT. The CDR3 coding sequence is TGTGCCAGCAGTGACGCCCCGGGGGGTGGGATTACTGAAGCTTTCTTT. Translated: CASSDAPGGGITEAFF.

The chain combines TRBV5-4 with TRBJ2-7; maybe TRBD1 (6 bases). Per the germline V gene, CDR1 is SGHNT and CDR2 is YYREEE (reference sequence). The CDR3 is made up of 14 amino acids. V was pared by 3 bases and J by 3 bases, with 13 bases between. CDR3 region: CASSSTGRGYEQYF. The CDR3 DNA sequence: TGTGCCAGCAGCTCGACAGGAAGGGGCTACGAGCAGTACTTC.

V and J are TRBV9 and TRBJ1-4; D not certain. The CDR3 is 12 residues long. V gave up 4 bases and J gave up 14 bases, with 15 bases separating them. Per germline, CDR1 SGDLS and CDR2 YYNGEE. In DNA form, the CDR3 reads TGTGCCAGCAGCTTGTCGTCGGGCCCTCTGTTTTTT. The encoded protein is CASSLSSGPLFF.

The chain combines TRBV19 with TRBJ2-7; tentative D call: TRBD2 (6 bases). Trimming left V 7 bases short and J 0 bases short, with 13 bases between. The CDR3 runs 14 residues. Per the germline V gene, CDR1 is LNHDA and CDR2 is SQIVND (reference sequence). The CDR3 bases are TGTGCCAGTAAAACCGGGGGACTCTCCTACGAGCAGTACTTC. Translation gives CASKTGGLSYEQYF.

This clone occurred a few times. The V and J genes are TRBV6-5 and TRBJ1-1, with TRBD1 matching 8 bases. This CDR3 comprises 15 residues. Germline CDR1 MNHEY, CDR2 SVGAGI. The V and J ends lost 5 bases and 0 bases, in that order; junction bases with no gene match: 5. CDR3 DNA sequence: TGTGCCAGCAGTGGACAGGGCGGCATGAACACTGAAGCTTTCTTT. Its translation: CASSGQGGMNTEAFF.

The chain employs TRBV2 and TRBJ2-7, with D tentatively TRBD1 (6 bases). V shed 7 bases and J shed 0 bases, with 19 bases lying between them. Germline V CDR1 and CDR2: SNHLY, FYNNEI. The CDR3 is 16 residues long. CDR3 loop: CASTGELRGSSYEQYF. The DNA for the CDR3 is TGTGCCAGCACAGGGGAACTTAGGGGGAGCTCCTACGAGCAGTACTTC.

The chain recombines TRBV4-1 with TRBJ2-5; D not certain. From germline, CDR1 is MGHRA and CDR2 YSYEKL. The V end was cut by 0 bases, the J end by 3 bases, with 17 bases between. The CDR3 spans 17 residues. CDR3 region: CASSQEPPLNAKETQYF. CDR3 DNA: TGCGCCAGCAGCCAAGAACCTCCGCTGAATGCCAAAGAGACCCAGTACTTC.

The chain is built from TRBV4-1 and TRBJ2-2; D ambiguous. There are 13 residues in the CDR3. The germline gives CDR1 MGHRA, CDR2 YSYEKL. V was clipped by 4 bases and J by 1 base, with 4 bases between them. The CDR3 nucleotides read TGCGCCAGCAGCCGAATGAACACCGGGGAGCTGTTTTTT. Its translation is CASSRMNTGELFF.